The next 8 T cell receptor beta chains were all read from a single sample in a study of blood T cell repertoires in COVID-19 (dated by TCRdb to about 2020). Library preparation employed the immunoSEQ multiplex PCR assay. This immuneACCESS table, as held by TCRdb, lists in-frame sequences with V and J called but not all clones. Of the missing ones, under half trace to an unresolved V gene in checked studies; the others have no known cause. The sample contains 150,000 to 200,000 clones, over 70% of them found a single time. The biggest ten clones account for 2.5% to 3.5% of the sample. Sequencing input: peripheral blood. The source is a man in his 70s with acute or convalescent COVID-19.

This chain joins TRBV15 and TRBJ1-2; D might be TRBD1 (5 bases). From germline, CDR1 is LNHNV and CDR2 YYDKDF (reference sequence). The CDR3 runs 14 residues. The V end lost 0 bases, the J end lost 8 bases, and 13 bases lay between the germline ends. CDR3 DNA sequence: TGTGCCACCAGCAGAGATCGGGGGTTGGCGGGCTACACCTTC. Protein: CATSRDRGLAGYTF.

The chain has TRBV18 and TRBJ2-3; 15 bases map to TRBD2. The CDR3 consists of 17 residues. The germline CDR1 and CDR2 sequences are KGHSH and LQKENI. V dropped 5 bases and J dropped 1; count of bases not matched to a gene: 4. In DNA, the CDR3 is TGTGCCAGCTCAAGGACTAGCGGGAGGGCACGCACAGATACGCAGTATTTT. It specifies CASSRTSGRARTDTQYF.

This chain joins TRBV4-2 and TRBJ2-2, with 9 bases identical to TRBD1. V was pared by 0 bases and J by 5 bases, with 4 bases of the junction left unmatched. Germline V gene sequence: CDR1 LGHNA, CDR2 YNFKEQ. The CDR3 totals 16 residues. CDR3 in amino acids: CASSQDFGQGTGELFF. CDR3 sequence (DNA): TGTGCCAGCAGCCAAGATTTTGGACAGGGGACCGGGGAGCTGTTTTTT.

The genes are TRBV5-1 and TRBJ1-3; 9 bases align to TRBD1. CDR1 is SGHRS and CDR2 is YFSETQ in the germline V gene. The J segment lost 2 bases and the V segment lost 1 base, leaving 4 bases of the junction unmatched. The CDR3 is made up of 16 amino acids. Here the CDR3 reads CASSLLGTGTGNTIYF. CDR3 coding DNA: TGCGCCAGCAGCTTGCTGGGGACAGGGACTGGAAACACCATATATTTT.

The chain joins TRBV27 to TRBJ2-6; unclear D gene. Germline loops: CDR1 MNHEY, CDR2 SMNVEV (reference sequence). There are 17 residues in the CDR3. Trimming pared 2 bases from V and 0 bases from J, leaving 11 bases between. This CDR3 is CASSLEGRISGANVLTF. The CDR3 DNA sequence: TGTGCCAGCAGTTTAGAAGGCAGGATCTCTGGGGCCAACGTCCTGACTTTC.

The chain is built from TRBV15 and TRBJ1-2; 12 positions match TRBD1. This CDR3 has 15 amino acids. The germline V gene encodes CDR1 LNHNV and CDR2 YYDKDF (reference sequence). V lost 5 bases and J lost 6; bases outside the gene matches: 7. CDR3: CATSAGTGGFDGYTF. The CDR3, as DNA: TGTGCCACCAGCGCCGGGACAGGGGGCTTCGATGGCTACACCTTC.

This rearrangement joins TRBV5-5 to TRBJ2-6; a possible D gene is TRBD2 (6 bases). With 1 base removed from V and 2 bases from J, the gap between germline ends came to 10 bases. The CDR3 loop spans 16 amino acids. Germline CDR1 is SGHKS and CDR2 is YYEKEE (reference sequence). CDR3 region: CASSLTGVAGANVLTF. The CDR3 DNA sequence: TGTGCCAGCAGCTTGACGGGGGTGGCTGGGGCCAACGTCCTGACTTTC.

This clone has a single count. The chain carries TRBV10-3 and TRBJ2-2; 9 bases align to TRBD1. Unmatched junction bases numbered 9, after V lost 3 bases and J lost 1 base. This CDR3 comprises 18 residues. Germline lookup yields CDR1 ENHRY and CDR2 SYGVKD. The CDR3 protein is CAISETPGQGVNTGELFF. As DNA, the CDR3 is TGTGCCATCAGTGAAACCCCGGGACAGGGCGTGAACACCGGGGAGCTGTTTTTT.